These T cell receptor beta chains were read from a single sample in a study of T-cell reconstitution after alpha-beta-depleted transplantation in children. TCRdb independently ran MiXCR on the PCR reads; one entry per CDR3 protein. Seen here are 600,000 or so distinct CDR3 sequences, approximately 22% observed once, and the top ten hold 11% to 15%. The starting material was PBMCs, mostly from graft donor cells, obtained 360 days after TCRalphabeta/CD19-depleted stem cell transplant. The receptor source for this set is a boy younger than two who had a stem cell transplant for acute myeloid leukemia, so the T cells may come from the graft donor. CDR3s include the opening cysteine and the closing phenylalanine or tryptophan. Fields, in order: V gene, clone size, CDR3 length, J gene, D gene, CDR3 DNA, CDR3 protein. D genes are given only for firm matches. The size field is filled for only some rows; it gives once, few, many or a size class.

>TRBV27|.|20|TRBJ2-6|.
TGTGCCAGCAGTTTATCCCGACCATATCCCTCCTCCTCTGGGGCCAACGTCCTGACTTTC
CASSLSRPYPSSSGANVLTF
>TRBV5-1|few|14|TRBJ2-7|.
TGCGCCAGCAGCTTATTAGCGACAAACGACGAGCAGTACTTC
CASSLLATNDEQYF
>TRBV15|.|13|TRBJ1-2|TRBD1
TGTGCCACCGCCCAATTCAGGGGGCAGTTCTACACCTTC
CATAQFRGQFYTF
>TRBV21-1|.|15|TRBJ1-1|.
TGTGCCAGCAGCAAGATAGGAGGGGGGGCGGCTGAAGCTTTCTTT
CASSKIGGGAAEAFF
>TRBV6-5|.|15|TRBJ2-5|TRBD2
TGTGCCAGCAGTTCAGAGCGGGGGGGCCTGGAGACCCAGTACTTC
CASSSERGGLETQYF
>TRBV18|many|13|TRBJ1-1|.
TGTGCCAGCAGTCCCCAGGGTAACACTGAAGCTTTCTTT
CASSPQGNTEAFF
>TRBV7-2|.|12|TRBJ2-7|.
TGTGCCAGCAGTCGGCCCTTCCACGAGCAGTACTTC
CASSRPFHEQYF
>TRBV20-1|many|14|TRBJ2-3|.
TGCAGTGCTAGAGAGAGGGGGGCAACAGATACGCAGTATTTT
CSARERGATDTQYF
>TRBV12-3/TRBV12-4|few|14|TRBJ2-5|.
TGTGCCAGCAGCCTCCAGGCAGGGGTAGAGACCCAGTACTTC
CASSLQAGVETQYF
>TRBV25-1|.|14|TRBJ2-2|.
TGTGCCAGCTCCGGCCGTCGAGACACCGGGGAGCTGTTTTTT
CASSGRRDTGELFF
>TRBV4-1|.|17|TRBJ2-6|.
TGCGCCAGCAGCCAAGATTACCTCGGCTCTGGGGCCAACGTCCTGACTTTC
CASSQDYLGSGANVLTF
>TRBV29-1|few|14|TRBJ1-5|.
TGCAGCTCAGACAGACAGACGAACAATCAGCCCCAGCATTTT
CSSDRQTNNQPQHF
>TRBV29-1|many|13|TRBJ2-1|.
TGCAGCGTTCAACAGGCGATGTACAATGAGCAGTTCTTC
CSVQQAMYNEQFF
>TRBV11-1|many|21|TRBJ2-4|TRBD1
TGTGCCAGCAGCTTCCCTAGACCGACCGGCGGGACAGGAGTAGCCAAAAACATTCAGTACTTC
CASSFPRPTGGTGVAKNIQYF
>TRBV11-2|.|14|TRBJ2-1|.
TGTGCCAGCAGCCCTGGCAGGTGGGCCAATGAGCAGTTCTTC
CASSPGRWANEQFF
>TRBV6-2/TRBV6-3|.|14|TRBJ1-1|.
TGTGCCAGCACCGAGAGGTCCCCGAACACTGAAGCTTTCTTT
CASTERSPNTEAFF
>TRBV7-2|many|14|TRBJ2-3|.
TGTGCCAGCAGCTGGGGGGCCGGGACAGATACGCAGTATTTT
CASSWGAGTDTQYF
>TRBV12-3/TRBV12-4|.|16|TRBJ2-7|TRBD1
TGTGCCAGCAGTTCTCTACGACAGGGCCCTCCCTACGAGCAGTACTTC
CASSSLRQGPPYEQYF
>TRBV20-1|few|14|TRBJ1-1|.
TGCAGTGCTAGAGCCTGGACAGCTCACACTGAAGCTTTCTTT
CSARAWTAHTEAFF
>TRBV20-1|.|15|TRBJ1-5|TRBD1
TGCAGTGCTAGAGATGGGACAGGGGGCCGTCAGCCCCAGCATTTT
CSARDGTGGRQPQHF
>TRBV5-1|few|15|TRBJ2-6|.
TGCGCCAGCAGCTTGGTCGCAGGTGGGGCCAACGTCCTGACTTTC
CASSLVAGGANVLTF
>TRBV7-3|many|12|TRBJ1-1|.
TGTGCCAGCAGTGACTATCAATCGGAGGCTTTCTTT
CASSDYQSEAFF
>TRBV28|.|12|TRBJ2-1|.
TGTGCCAGCAGTTTTGCGGTGGAGGAGCAGTTCTTC
CASSFAVEEQFF
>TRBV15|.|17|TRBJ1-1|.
TGTGCCACCAGCAGAGTCGGCAGGGTGGGGGCGAACACTGAAGCTTTCTTT
CATSRVGRVGANTEAFF
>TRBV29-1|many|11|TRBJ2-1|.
TGCAGCGTTCCCCTATGGACTGAGCAGTTCTTC
CSVPLWTEQFF
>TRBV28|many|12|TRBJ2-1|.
TGTGCCAGCAGTTTTAGTAGGAATGAGCAGTTCTTC
CASSFSRNEQFF
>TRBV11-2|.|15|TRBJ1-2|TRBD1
TGTGCCAGCAGCTTAGGAGTAGGGGGACAGGGTGCGTGCTTCTTC
CASSLGVGGQGACFF
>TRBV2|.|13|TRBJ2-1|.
TGTGCCAGCAGCCCGCGTAGTCTGGATGAGCAGTTCTTC
CASSPRSLDEQFF
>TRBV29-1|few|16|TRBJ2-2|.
TGCAGCGACGGGCCCAATAACGCAACGAACACCGGGGAGCTGTTTTTT
CSDGPNNATNTGELFF
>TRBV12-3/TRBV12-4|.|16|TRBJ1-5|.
TGTGCCAGCAGTTTAGCCTCCGCCAAAGGAGGTCAGCCCCAGCATTTT
CASSLASAKGGQPQHF
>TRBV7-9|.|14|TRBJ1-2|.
TGTGCCAGCAGCTTAGGGGCAGTCAACTATGGCTACACCTTC
CASSLGAVNYGYTF
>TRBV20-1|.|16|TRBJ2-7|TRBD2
TGCAGTGCTAGAACGAATCCTCTAGCGGCCTCCTACGAGCAGTACTTC
CSARTNPLAASYEQYF
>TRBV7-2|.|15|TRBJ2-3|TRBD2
TGTGCCAGCAGCCCAAAGCGGGGGGAAACAGATACGCAGTATTTT
CASSPKRGETDTQYF
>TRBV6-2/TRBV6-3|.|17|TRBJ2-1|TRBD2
TGTGCCAGCAGACTCACATTAGCGGGGCCCTCCTACAATGAGCAGTTCTTC
CASRLTLAGPSYNEQFF
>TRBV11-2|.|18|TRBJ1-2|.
TGTGCCAGCAGCTTAAATCCCACTGGTGGAAGAGGGGCCTATGGCTACACCTTC
CASSLNPTGGRGAYGYTF
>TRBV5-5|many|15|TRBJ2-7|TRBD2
TGTGCCAGCAGCTGGCGGGAGGGGGCGTTGAGGGAGCAGTACTTC
CASSWREGALREQYF
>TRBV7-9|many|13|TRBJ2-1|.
TGTGCCAGCAGCTTCGCAGAATACAATGAGCAGTTCTTC
CASSFAEYNEQFF
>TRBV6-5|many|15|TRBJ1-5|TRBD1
TGTGCCAGCAGTCTCGGACAGGCGAGCAATCAGCCCCAGCATTTT
CASSLGQASNQPQHF
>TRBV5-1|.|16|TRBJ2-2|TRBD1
TGCGCCAGCAGCTTGGGGGGGACAGCGAACACCGGGGAGCTGTTTTTT
CASSLGGTANTGELFF
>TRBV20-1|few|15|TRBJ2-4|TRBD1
TGCAGTGCTAGCCGACAGGGTTTAGCCAAAAACATTCAGTACTTC
CSASRQGLAKNIQYF
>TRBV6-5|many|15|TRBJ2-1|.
TGTGCCAGCAGTTACCTCACCGGGGCGCGGGATGAGCAGTTCTTC
CASSYLTGARDEQFF
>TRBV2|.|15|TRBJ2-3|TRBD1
TGTGCCAGCAGTCGGGACAGGGGAACGGAAGATACGCAGTATTTT
CASSRDRGTEDTQYF
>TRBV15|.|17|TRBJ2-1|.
TGTGCCACCAGCAGAGATCCGCCCCCCCAAGGCTACAATGAGCAGTTCTTC
CATSRDPPPQGYNEQFF
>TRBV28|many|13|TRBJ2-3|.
TGTGCCAGCAACAGGGCTGTCACAGATACGCAGTATTTT
CASNRAVTDTQYF
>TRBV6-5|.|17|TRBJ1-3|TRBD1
TGTGCCAGCAGTTACTCGCCGGGACAGGGATCTGGAAACACCATATATTTT
CASSYSPGQGSGNTIYF
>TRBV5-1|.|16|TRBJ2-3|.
TGCGCCAGCAGCGTCACAGGGAGCGGGAGCACAGATACGCAGTATTTT
CASSVTGSGSTDTQYF
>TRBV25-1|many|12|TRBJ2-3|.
TGTGCCAGCAGTGATGGGGGGGATACGCAGTATTTT
CASSDGGDTQYF
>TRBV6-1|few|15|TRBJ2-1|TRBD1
TGTGCCAGCAGCCCCTCCGGGACAGGGGACAATGAGCAGTTCTTC
CASSPSGTGDNEQFF
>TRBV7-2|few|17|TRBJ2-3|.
TGTGCCAGCAGCTTATGGCGGGAAACCTTATTCACAGATACGCAGTATTTT
CASSLWRETLFTDTQYF
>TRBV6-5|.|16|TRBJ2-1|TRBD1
TGTGCCAGCAGTTCGGACAGGGGTCGTATCAATTATGAGCAGTTCTTC
CASSSDRGRINYEQFF